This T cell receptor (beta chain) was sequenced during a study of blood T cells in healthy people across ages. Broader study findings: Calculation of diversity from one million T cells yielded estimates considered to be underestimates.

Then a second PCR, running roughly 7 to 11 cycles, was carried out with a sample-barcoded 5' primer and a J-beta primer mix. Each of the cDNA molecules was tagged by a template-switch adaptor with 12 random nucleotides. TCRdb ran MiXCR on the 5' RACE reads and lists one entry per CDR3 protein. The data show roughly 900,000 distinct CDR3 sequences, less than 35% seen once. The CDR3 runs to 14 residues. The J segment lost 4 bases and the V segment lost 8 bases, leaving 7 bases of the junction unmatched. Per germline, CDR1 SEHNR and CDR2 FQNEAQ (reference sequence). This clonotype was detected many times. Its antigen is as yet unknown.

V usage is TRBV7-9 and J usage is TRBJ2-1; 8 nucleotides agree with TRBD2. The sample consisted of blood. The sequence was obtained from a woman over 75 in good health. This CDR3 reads CASRTSLPYNEQFF. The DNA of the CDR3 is TGTGCCAGCCGGACTAGCTTGCCATACAATGAGCAGTTCTTC.